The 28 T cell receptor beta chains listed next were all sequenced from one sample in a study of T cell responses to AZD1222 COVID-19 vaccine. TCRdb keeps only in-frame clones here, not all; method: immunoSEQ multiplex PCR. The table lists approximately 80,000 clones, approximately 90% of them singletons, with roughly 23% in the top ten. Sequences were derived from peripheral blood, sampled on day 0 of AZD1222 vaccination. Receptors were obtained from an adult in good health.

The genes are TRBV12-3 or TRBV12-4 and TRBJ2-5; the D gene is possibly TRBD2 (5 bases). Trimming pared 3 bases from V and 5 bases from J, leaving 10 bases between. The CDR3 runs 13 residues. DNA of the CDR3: TGTGCCAGCAGTTTCGGGGTTGGGGAGACCCAGTACTTC. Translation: CASSFGVGETQYF.

In nucleotides, the CDR3 is TGTGCCAGCAGAGACAGGGGCAATTCACCCCTCCACTTT. Translated, it gives CASRDRGNSPLHF. V usage is TRBV7-9 and J usage is TRBJ1-6, with 8 bases aligning to TRBD1. The CDR3 is made up of 13 amino acids. V trimming: 6 bases; J trimming: 7 bases; junction bases outside the gene matches: 2. From germline, CDR1 is SEHNR and CDR2 FQNEAQ (reference sequence).

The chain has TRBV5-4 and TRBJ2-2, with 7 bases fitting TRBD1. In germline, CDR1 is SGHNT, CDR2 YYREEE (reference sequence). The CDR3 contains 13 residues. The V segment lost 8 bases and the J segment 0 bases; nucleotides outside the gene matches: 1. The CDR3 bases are TGTGCCAGTGGACAGGCGAACACCGGGGAGCTGTTTTTT. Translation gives CASGQANTGELFF.

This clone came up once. CDR3: CASSPDGTSGSLGGQYF. The CDR3 DNA reads as TGTGCCAGCTCACCAGACGGGACTAGCGGGAGTTTAGGCGGGCAGTACTTC. The chain recombines TRBV18 with TRBJ2-7; 14 nucleotides agree with TRBD2. This CDR3 is built from 17 residues. Losses at the gene ends were 2 bases for V and 9 bases for J; bases not matched to a gene: 12. Germline V gene sequence: CDR1 KGHSH, CDR2 LQKENI.

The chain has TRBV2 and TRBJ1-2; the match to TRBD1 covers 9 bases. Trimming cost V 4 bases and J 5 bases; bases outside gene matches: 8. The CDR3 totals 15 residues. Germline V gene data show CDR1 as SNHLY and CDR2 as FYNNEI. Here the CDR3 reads CASSGVDRGEYGYTF. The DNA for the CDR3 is TGTGCCAGCAGTGGAGTGGACAGGGGCGAATATGGCTACACCTTC.

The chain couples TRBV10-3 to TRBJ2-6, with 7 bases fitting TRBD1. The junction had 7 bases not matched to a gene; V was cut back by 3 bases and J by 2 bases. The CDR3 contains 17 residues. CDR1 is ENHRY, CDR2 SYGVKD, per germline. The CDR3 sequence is CAISDRGLTPGANVLTF. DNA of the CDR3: TGTGCCATCAGTGATAGGGGGCTCACGCCTGGGGCCAACGTCCTGACTTTC.

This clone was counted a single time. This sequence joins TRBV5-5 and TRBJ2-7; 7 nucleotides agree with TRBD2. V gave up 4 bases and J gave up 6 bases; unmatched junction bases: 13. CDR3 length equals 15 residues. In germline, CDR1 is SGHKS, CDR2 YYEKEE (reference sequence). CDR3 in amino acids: CASSRRLAAVGEQYF. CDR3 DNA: TGTGCCAGCAGCCGACGTCTAGCGGCTGTAGGCGAGCAGTACTTC.

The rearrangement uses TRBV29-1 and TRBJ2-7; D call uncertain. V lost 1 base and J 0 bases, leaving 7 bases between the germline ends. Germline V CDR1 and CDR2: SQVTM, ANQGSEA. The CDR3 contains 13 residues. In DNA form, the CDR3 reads TGCAGCGTTGAAGGTCAGAGCTCCTACGAGCAGTACTTC. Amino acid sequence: CSVEGQSSYEQYF.

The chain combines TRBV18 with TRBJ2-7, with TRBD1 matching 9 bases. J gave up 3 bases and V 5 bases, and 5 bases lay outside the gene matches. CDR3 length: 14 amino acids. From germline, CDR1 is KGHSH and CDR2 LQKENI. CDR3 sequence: CASSFRDRDYEQYF. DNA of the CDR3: TGTGCCAGCTCATTCCGGGACAGGGACTACGAGCAGTACTTC.

The CDR3 reads CASTPSGGYSPLHF. The DNA for the CDR3 is TGTGCCAGCACCCCTTCGGGGGGTTATTCACCCCTCCACTTT. V usage is TRBV28 and J usage is TRBJ1-6; D possibly corresponds to TRBD1 (5 bases). Germline values: CDR1 MDHEN, CDR2 SYDVKM. Trimming removed 7 bases from V and 8 bases from J, with 15 bases in between. There are 14 residues in the CDR3.

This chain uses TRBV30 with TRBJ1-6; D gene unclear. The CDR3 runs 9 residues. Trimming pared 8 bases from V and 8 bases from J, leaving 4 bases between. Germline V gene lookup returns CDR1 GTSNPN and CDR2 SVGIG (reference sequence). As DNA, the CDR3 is TGTGCCGGGGATTCACCCCTCCACTTT. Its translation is CAGDSPLHF.

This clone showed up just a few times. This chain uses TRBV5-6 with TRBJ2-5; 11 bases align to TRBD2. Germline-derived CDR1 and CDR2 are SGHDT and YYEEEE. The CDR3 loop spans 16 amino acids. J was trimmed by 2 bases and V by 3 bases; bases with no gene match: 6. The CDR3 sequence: CASSSPGTSGQETQYF. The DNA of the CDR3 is TGTGCCAGCAGCTCACCTGGGACTAGCGGACAAGAGACCCAGTACTTC.

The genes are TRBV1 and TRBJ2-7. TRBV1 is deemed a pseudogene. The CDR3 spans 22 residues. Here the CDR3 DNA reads TGCACCAGCAGACCGATAGGACGCGCCCCCGACCCCGCCGGGCGTCGAACCTACGAGCAGTACTTC. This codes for CTSRPIGRAPDPAGRRTYEQYF.

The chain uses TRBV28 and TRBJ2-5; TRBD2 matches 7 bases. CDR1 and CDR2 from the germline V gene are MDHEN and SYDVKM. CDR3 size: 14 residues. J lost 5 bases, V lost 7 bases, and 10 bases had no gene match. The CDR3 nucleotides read TGTGCCAGCACCCTGGGAGGGGATACGGAGACCCAGTACTTC. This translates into CASTLGGDTETQYF.

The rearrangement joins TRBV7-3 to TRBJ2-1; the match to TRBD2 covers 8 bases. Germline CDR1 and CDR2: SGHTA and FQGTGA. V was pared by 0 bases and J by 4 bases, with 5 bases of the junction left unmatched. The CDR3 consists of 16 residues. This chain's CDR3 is CASSLTGTSGYNEQFF. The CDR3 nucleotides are TGTGCCAGCAGCTTAACCGGGACTAGTGGATACAATGAGCAGTTCTTC.

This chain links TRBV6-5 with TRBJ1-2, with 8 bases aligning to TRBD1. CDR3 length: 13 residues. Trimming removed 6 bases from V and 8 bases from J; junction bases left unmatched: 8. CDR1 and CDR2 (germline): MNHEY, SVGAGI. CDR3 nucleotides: TGTGCCAGCAGGGAGGACAGGGAAGGCGGCTACACCTTC. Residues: CASREDREGGYTF.

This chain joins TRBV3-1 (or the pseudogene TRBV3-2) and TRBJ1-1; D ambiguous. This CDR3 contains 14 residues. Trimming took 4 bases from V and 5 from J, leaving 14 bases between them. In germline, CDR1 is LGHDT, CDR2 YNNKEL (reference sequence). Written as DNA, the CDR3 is TGTGCCAGCAGCCCCTACCTCGAGGGAACTGAAGCTTTCTTT. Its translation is CASSPYLEGTEAFF.

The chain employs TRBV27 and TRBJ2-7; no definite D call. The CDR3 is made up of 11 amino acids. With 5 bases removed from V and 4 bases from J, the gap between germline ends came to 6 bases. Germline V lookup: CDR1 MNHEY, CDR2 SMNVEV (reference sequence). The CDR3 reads CASSRIYEQYF. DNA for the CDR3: TGTGCCAGCAGTCGCATTTACGAGCAGTACTTC.

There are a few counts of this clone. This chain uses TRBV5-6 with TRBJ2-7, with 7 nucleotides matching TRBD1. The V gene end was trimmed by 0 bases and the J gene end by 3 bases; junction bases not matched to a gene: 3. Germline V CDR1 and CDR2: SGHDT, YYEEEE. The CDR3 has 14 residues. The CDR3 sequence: CASSLGTGFYEQYF. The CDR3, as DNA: TGTGCCAGCAGCTTGGGGACAGGATTCTACGAGCAGTACTTC.

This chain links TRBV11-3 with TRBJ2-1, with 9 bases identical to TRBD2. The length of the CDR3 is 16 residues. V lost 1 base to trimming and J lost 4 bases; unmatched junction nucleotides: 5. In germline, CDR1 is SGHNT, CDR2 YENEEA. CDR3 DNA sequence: TGTGCCAGCAGCTTAGGAATGACTAGCGGTTACAATGAGCAGTTCTTC. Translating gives CASSLGMTSGYNEQFF.

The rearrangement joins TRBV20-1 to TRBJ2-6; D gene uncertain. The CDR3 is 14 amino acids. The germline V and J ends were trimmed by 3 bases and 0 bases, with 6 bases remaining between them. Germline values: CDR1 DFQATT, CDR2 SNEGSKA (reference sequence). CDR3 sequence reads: CSASFASGANVLTF. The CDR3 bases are TGCAGTGCTAGTTTTGCCTCTGGGGCCAACGTCCTGACTTTC.

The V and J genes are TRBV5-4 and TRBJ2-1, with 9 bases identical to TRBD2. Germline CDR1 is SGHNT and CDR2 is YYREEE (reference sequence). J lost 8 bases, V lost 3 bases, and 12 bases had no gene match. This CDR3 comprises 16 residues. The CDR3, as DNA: TGTGCCAGCAGCTCCGGGGCGGGAGGGCCGGGGGATGAGCAGTTCTTC. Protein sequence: CASSSGAGGPGDEQFF.

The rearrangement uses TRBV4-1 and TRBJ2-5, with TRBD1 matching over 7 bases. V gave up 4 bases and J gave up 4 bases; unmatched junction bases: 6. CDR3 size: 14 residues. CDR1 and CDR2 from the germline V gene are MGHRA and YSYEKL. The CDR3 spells CASSPPDRVETQYF. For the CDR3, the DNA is TGCGCCAGCAGCCCCCCAGACAGGGTAGAGACCCAGTACTTC.

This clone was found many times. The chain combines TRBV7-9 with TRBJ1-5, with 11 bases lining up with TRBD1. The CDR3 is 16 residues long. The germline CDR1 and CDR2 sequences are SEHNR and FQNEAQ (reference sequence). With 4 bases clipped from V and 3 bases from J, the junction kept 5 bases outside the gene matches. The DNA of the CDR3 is TGTGCCAGCAGCTCCTGGACAGGGGGCCTCAATCAGCCCCAGCATTTT. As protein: CASSSWTGGLNQPQHF.

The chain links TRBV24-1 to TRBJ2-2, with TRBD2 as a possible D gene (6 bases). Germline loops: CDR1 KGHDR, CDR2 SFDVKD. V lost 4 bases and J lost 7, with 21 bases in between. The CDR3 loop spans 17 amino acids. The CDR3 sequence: CATSEAGPTGVSGELFF. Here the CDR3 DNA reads TGTGCCACCAGTGAGGCGGGGCCTACCGGGGTGAGCGGGGAGCTGTTTTTT.

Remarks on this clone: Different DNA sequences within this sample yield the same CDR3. CDR3 in amino acids: CASNPGGGAYTEAFF. The CDR3 DNA is TGTGCCAGCAACCCGGGGGGGGGCGCGTACACTGAAGCTTTCTTT. The chain recombines TRBV6-5 with TRBJ1-1; D is perhaps TRBD1 (6 bases). This CDR3 region has 15 residues. V lost 7 bases and J lost 3, with 18 bases in between. Germline CDR1 and CDR2: MNHEY and SVGAGI.

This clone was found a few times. This CDR3 is CASNHGSGRRGYGYTF. The CDR3 DNA reads as TGTGCCAGTAATCATGGATCCGGGAGGCGCGGCTATGGCTACACCTTC. The chain is built from TRBV19 and TRBJ1-2; no reliable D call. In germline, CDR1 is LNHDA, CDR2 SQIVND (reference sequence). Trimming cost V 7 bases and J 4 bases, with 22 bases left between them. The CDR3 length is 16 residues.

The CDR3: CASTPGQGYDGYTF. The DNA of the CDR3 is TGTGCCAGCACCCCGGGACAGGGCTATGATGGCTACACCTTC. The V call is TRBV2, the J call TRBJ1-2; 9 positions agree with TRBD1. The CDR3 spans 14 residues. CDR1 and CDR2 (germline): SNHLY, FYNNEI. V lost 7 bases and J lost 6; bases outside the gene matches: 9. Full variable domain (remainder filled in from reference TRBV2 and TRBJ1-2): EPEVTQTPSHQVTQMGQEVILRCVPISNHLYFYWYRQILGQKVEFLVSFYNNEISEKSEIFDDQFSVERPDGSNFTLKIRSTKLEDSAMYFCASTPGQGYDGYTFGSGTRLTVV.